One and the same sample provided the 4 T cell receptor beta chains below, sequenced in a study of cytomegalovirus exposure and HLA in healthy donors. Primers for the PCR totalled 60 Vbeta and 13 Jbeta. Generated by immunoSEQ multiplex PCR, the TCRdb table keeps only in-frame clones and is missing some. Among about 140,000 clones listed, approximately 80% were seen once. The sample consisted of PBMCs. The receptors were sampled from a man between 45 and 60 years old in good health and CMV-seronegative.

The genes are TRBV5-1 and TRBJ2-1, with D perhaps TRBD2 (5 bases). Trimming shortened V by 0 bases and J by 10 bases, and 5 bases separated the two germline ends. The CDR3 contains 11 residues. CDR1 and CDR2 (germline): SGHRS, YFSETQ. The CDR3 coding sequence is TGCGCCAGCAGCTTGGAGCGGGAGCAGTTCTTC. Translated: CASSLEREQFF.

This rearrangement joins TRBV11-3 to TRBJ1-2, with a weak D call TRBD1 (6 bases). V was clipped by 6 bases and J by 2 bases, with 22 bases between them. Germline loops: CDR1 SGHNT, CDR2 YENEEA. The CDR3 loop spans 17 amino acids. The CDR3 nucleotides read TGTGCCAGCAGGAGAGGCCAATCCGGGACACCCAACTATGGCTACACCTTC. It is translated as CASRRGQSGTPNYGYTF.

The CDR3 DNA follows: TGTGCCAGCAGCTTAGGGCTGTCAGGGCGAGGCACTGAAGCTTTCTTT. Translated, it gives CASSLGLSGRGTEAFF. This rearrangement joins TRBV7-9 to TRBJ1-1; D perhaps matches TRBD1 (5 bases). The CDR3 sequence is 16 residues long. The ends were cut back, 1 base at V and 4 bases at J, with 16 bases in the middle. Germline V CDR1 and CDR2: SEHNR, FQNEAQ (reference sequence).

This CDR3 is CASSKSIVGQGISGANVLTF. In nucleotides, the CDR3 is TGTGCCAGCAGCAAGAGCATCGTGGGACAGGGAATCTCTGGGGCCAACGTCCTGACTTTC. The V call is TRBV2, the J call TRBJ2-6; 9 bases line up with TRBD1. V dropped 6 bases and J dropped 0; count of bases not matched to a gene: 15. The CDR3 loop spans 20 amino acids. Per germline, CDR1 SNHLY and CDR2 FYNNEI. Together with reference TRBV2 and TRBJ2-6, the CDR3 gives the full variable domain: EPEVTQTPSHQVTQMGQEVILRCVPISNHLYFYWYRQILGQKVEFLVSFYNNEISEKSEIFDDQFSVERPDGSNFTLKIRSTKLEDSAMYFCASSKSIVGQGISGANVLTFGAGSRLTVL.